This TCR beta chain was identified during a study of blood T cells in healthy people across ages. CDR1 is SGHTA, CDR2 FQGNSA, per germline. This CDR3 spans 16 amino acids. With 1 base clipped from V and 4 bases from J, the junction kept 6 bases outside the gene matches. Together with a sample-barcoded 5' primer, a J-beta primer mix was included in a second PCR lasting about 7 to 12 cycles. TCRdb re-called the 5' RACE reads through MiXCR, storing one row per CDR3 protein. The table includes hundreds of thousands of distinct CDR3 sequences, over 20% detected once. The source is a man aged 65 to 85 in good health. The genes are TRBV7-2 and TRBJ2-2; 7 bases map to TRBD2. The sequencing input was blood. CDR3 nucleotide sequence: TGTGCCAGCAGCTTAGGCCTAACGGGGGGCACCGGGGAGCTGTTTTTT. It encodes CASSLGLTGGTGELFF.